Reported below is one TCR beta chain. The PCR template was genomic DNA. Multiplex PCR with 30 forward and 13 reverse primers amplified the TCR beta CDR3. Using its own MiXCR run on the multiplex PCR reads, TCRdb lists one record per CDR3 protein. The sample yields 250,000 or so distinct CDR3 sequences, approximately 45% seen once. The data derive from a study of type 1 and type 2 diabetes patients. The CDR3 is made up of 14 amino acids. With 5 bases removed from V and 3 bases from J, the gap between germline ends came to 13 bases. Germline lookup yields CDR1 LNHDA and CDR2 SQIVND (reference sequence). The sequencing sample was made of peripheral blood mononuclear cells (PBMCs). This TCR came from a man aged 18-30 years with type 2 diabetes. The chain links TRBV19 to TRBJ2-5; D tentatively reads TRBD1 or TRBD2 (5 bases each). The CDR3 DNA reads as TGTGCCAGTAGTGTGGGACCGAAGGAAGAGACCCAGTACTTC. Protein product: CASSVGPKEETQYF. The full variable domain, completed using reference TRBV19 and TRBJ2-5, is DGGITQSPKYLFRKEGQNVTLSCEQNLNHDAMYWYRQDPGQGLRLIYYSQIVNDFQKGDIAEGYSVSREKKESFPLTVTSAQKNPTAFYLCASSVGPKEETQYFGPGTRLLVL.